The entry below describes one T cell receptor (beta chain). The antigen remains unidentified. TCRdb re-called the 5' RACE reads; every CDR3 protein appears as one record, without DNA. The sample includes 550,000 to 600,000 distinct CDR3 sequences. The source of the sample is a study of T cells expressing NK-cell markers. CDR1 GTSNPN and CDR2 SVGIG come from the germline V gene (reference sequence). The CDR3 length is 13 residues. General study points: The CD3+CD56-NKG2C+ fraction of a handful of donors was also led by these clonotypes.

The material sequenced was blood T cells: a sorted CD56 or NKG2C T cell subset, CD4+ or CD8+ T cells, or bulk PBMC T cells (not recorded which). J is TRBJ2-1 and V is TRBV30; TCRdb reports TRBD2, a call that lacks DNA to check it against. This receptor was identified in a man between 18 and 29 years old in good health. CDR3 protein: CAWEREVGVEQFF.